This T cell receptor beta chain was documented in a study of blood T cells in healthy people across ages. Germline V gene lookup returns CDR1 KGHSH and CDR2 LQKENI. V dropped 3 bases and J dropped 4 bases, with 15 bases sitting between them. The CDR3 runs to 15 residues. The second PCR ran about 6 to 11 cycles with a sample-barcoded 5' primer and J-beta primers. TCRdb redid the calling of the 5' RACE reads with MiXCR, one entry per CDR3 protein. The sample yields 1.8 million or so distinct CDR3 sequences, 39% seen once. The sequence derives from a human donor in good health. The chain couples TRBV18 to TRBJ1-2, with D uncertain. What was sequenced was blood. This chain's CDR3 is CASSPNLDGFYGYTF. The CDR3 nucleotides are TGTGCCAGCTCACCGAATTTGGACGGATTCTATGGCTACACCTTC.